These T cell receptor beta chains were read from a single sample in a study of T cell changes during pregnancy in multiple sclerosis. Assay used: immunoSEQ multiplex PCR; TCRdb lists only in-frame clones, some missing. Among some 77,000 clones, around nine tenths were seen once, and the ten largest hold about 1.9%. The sample in question was peripheral blood, obtained before pregnancy. Receptors were obtained from a female donor with multiple sclerosis, enrolled in a pregnancy study. The CDR3 runs from the conserved cysteine through the conserved F or W. The order of the fields is CDR3 DNA, CDR3 protein, D gene, V gene, J gene, clone size. D genes are given only for firm matches. Expanded clones are given a class, and other clones once, few, many or no size at all.

TGTGCCAGCCTAGCGGGCACTAGGGCTGAGCAGTTCTTC	CASLAGTRAEQFF	TRBD2	TRBV6-5	TRBJ2-1	.
TGTGCCAGCAGTCTAGTGGAAAGCTCCTACAATGAGCAGTTCTTC	CASSLVESSYNEQFF	.	TRBV6-4	TRBJ2-1	.
TGTGCCAGCAGTCCCCGGGGAACTGAAGCTTTCTTT	CASSPRGTEAFF	.	TRBV27	TRBJ1-1	.
TGTGCCAGCAGCAAAGGGGCAGCCACCAATTTCTATGGCTACACCTTC	CASSKGAATNFYGYTF	.	TRBV21-1	TRBJ1-2	.
TGTGCCAGCAGCGACCTGGTTGGGGAGGCGGTGAACTATGGCTACACCTTC	CASSDLVGEAVNYGYTF	.	TRBV5-6	TRBJ1-2	.
TGCGCCAGTACAGGGATTGGAGGCTACACCTTC	CASTGIGGYTF	.	TRBV10-2	TRBJ1-2	.
TGTGCCAGCAGCCCAGGACCGGGACACATCTATGGCTACACCTTC	CASSPGPGHIYGYTF	.	TRBV9	TRBJ1-2	.
TGCGCCAGCTCCGAGCAGGGCGGTTCAAACATTCAGTACTTC	CASSEQGGSNIQYF	.	TRBV5-1	TRBJ2-4	.
TGTGCCAGCAGTGCAGGGCTACGGAGCAATCAGCCCCAGCATTTT	CASSAGLRSNQPQHF	.	TRBV2	TRBJ1-5	.
TGTGCCAGCAGTTACCAGGGCGACACTGAAGCTTTCTTT	CASSYQGDTEAFF	.	TRBV6-5	TRBJ1-1	.
TGTGCCAGCAGCTTAGGTTTAGGGACAGGGCGGGAGACCCAGTACTTC	CASSLGLGTGRETQYF	TRBD1	TRBV7-2	TRBJ2-5	.
TGTGCCAGTAGAAGGGTGGCAGGGGCCTACGAGCAGTACTTC	CASRRVAGAYEQYF	.	TRBV19	TRBJ2-7	once
TGTGCCAGCAGCTTGGGGCAGGGAAGGTCCTACGAGCAGTACTTC	CASSLGQGRSYEQYF	.	TRBV5-8	TRBJ2-7	.
TGTGCCAGCAGTTTTAGGGGCACCTCCGAGCAGTACTTC	CASSFRGTSEQYF	.	TRBV27	TRBJ2-7	.
TGTGCCAGCGATTCGCGACAGACAGCTAACTATGGCTACACCTTC	CASDSRQTANYGYTF	.	TRBV19	TRBJ1-2	.
TGTGCCAGTAGTACTCTCCTTTCCACAGGGTCTGATTCACCCCTCCACTTT	CASSTLLSTGSDSPLHF	.	TRBV19	TRBJ1-6	.
TGTGCCAGCAGTACAACTGGGGCCAACGTCCTGACTTTC	CASSTTGANVLTF	.	TRBV27	TRBJ2-6	.
TGTGCCAGCAGCGCCTACAGGAACACTGAAGCTTTCTTT	CASSAYRNTEAFF	.	TRBV14	TRBJ1-1	.
TGTGCCAGCACCAGAGGGACAACCCAAGAGACCCAGTACTTC	CASTRGTTQETQYF	.	TRBV6-1	TRBJ2-5	.
TGTGCCAGCAGCTTAGATTTCCGGGGCTACACCTTC	CASSLDFRGYTF	.	TRBV7-2	TRBJ1-2	.